This T cell receptor (beta chain) appears in the sequencing data of a study of Ad26.COV2.S vaccination and SARS-CoV-2 variants (dated by TCRdb to the early 2020s). With respect to the entire study: Vaccine-arm donors were drawn from COV1001, a multicentre, randomized, double-blind, placebo-controlled phase I-IIa trial of Ad26.COV2.S in healthy adults. A total of some 30 samples were included in the TCR-sequenced set, comprising approximately 20 Ad26.COV2.S vaccine recipients, 5 placebo recipients and 8 SARS-CoV-2 convalescent individuals. Investigators did not know the trial group allocation while performing experiments and assessing outcomes. TCRbeta repertoire sequencing was used to assess the specificity and breadth of SARS-CoV-2-reactive T cell receptors after Ad26.COV2.S vaccination. Participants in the trial were split at random into five groups of five each, receiving low-dose or high-dose Ad26.COV2.S once or twice, or else placebo on both occasions. Ad26.COV2.S was administered intramuscularly at a dose of 5x10^10 or 1x10^11 viral particles, either as one shot or as two shots given 56 days apart.

Results and caveats for the whole study, not just this receptor: After vaccination, substantial breadth of spike-specific CD8+ and CD4+ T cell responses was reported. Non-spike TCR breadth was comparable between vaccine and placebo recipients, consistent with the vaccine containing only spike. The study lacked the statistical power to compare responses across vaccine doses or regimens. Ad26.COV2.S recipients had higher spike-specific TCR breadth than placebo recipients (P = 0.0014). The authors noted that total T cell responses may have been underestimated by the TCR breadth and depth analyses.

The immunoSEQ Assay was used to sequence TCRbeta CDR3 regions. After extraction, genomic DNA underwent amplification by bias-controlled multiplex PCR, followed by high-throughput sequencing. Concerning the study's data processing: To quantify the absolute abundance of every unique TCRbeta CDR3 region, sequences were collapsed and filtered. Usable DNA was measured by amplifying reference genes present in all nucleated cells, and TCRbeta template counts were normalized to that usable DNA to estimate T cell fraction. Repertoire TCRs were annotated as SARS-CoV-2-specific by exact matching of V gene, CDR3 amino acid sequence and J gene to a known reactive TCR set. MIRA supplied the reference SARS-CoV-2 TCR set, which was filtered for enrichment in COVID-19-positive ImmuneCODE repertoires so that public or cross-reactive TCRs were removed. Drawing on the MIRA antigens, annotated TCRs were analysed further at the level of specific ORF or position within ORF. Breadth was defined as annotated unique rearrangements over total unique productive rearrangements; depth was the summed frequency of those rearrangements. Group comparisons of TCR breadth used two-sided Wilcoxon rank-sum tests. The table comes from immuneACCESS by way of TCRdb, which keeps in-frame sequences with V and J called. Part of the clones is missing from these tables; in studies checked, under half for an unresolved V gene and the rest for unknown reasons. That table gives V, J and clone size, and the DNA gave D and trimming. Counted in this sample were around 240,000 clones; 88% of them appeared once. The leading ten clones occupy about 10% of the sample.

A note on this clone: What antigen it recognizes has not been identified. The input lacks base qualities; no much larger clone sits a single base away.

The CDR3 spans 17 residues, from the cysteine through the phenylalanine. CDR3 DNA only is kept here, 51 bases in frame from base 1. Reading the germline V gene gives CDR1 SGHDT and CDR2 YYEEEE. V ends up 1 base short and J 4 bases short, with an unmatched junction base count of 11. In light of the paper, this sample's treatment or condition label describes: some 20 received Ad26.COV2.S at low or high dose, single or two shots; roughly five received placebo; per-sample allocation not given. Repertoires of vaccine and placebo recipients were sequenced from samples collected on day 63 after the first injection. Cohort 1b enrolled 20 to 30 adults aged 18-55 years at a single site in Boston, USA, between 29 July and 7 August 2020. Ad26.COV2.S was a replication-incompetent adenovirus type 26 vector expressing a prefusion-stabilized SARS-CoV-2 spike protein from the original Wuhan strain.

This clonotype was obtained from a person aged 18-60 years who received the Ad26.COV2.S COVID-19 vaccine or a placebo. The sequence is built from TRBV5-6 and TRBJ1-2; 9 central bases correspond to TRBD1. This specimen consisted of peripheral blood, obtained in a trial of Ad26.COV2.S vaccine versus placebo. CDR3 region: CASSLQRDRDQSYGYTF. In nucleotide form, the sequence is TGTGCCAGCAGCTTGCAACGGGACAGGGACCAGTCCTATGGCTACACCTTC.